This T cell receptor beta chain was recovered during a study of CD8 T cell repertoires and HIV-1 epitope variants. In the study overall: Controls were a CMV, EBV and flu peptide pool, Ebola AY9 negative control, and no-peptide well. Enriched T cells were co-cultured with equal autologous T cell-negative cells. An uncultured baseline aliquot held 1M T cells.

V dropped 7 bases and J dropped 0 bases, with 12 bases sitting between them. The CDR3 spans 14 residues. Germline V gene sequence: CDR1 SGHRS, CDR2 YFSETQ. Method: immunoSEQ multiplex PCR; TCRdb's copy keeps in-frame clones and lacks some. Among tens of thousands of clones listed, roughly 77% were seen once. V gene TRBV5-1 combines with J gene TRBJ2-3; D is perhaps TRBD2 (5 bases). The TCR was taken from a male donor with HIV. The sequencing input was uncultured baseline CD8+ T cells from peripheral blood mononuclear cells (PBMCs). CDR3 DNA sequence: TGCGCCAGCCGAAGGACTTCTAGCACAGATACGCAGTATTTT. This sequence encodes CASRRTSSTDTQYF.